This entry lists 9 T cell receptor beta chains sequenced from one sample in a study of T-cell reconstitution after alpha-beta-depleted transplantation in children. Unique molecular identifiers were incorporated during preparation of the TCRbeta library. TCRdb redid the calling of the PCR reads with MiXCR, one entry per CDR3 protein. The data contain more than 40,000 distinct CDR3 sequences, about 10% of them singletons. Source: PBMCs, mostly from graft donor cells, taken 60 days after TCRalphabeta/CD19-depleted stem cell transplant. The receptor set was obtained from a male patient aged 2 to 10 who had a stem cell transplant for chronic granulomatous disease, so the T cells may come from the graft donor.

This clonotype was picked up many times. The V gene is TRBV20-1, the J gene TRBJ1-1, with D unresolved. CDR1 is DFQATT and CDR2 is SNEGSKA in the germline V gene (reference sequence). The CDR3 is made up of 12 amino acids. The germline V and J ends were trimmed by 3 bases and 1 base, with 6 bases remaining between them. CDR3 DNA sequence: TGCAGTGCTAGTCGGGAGAACACTGAAGCTTTCTTT. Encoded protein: CSASRENTEAFF.

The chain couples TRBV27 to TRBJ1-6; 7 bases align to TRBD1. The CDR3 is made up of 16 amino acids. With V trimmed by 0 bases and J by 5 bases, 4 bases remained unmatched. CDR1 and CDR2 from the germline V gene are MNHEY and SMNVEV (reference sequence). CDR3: CASSLSRDSHNSPLHF. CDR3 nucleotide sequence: TGTGCCAGCAGTTTATCGCGGGACAGCCATAATTCACCCCTCCACTTT.

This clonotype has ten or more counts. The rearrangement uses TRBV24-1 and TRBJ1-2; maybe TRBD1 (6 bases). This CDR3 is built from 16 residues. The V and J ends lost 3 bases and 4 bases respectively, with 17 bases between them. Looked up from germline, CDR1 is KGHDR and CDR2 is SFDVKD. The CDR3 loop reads CATSDPQRQGSYGYTF. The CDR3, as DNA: TGTGCCACCAGTGATCCACAGCGGCAGGGGAGCTATGGCTACACCTTC.

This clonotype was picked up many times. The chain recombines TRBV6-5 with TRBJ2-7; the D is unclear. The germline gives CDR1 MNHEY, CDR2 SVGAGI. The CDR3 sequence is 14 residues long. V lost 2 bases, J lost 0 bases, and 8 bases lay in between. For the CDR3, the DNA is TGTGCCAGCAGTTACCGGGCGGACTCCTACGAGCAGTACTTC. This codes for CASSYRADSYEQYF.

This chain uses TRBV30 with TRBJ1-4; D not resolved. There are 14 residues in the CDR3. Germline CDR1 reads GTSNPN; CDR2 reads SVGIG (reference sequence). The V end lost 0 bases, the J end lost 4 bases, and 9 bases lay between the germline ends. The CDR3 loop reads CAWSVSPLNEKLFF. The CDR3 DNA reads TGTGCCTGGAGTGTTTCGCCCCTTAATGAAAAACTGTTTTTT. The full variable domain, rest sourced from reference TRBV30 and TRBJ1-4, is SQTIHQWPATLVQPVGSPLSLECTVEGTSNPNLYWYRQAAGRGLQLLFYSVGIGQISSEVPQNLSASRPQDRQFILSSKKLLLSDSGFYLCAWSVSPLNEKLFFGSGTQLSVL.

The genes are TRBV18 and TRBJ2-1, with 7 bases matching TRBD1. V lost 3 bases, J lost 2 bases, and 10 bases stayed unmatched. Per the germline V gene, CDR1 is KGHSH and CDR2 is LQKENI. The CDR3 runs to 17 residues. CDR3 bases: TGTGCCAGCTCACCGAGCGTCCAGGGGGTTACCTACAATGAGCAGTTCTTC. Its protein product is CASSPSVQGVTYNEQFF.

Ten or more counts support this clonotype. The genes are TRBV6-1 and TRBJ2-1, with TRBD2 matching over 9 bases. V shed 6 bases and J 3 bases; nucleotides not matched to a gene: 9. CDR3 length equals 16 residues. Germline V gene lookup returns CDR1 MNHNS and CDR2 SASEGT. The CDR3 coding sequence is TGTGCCAGCAGGAGGGGGACTAGCTCCTACTACAATGAGCAGTTCTTC. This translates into CASRRGTSSYYNEQFF.

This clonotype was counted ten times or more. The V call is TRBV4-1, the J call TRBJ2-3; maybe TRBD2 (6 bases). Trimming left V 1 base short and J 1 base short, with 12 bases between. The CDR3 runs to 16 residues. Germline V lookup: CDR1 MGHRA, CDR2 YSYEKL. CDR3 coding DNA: TGCGCCAGCAGCCAAGGACATGGAGGGGGCACAGATACGCAGTATTTT. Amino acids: CASSQGHGGGTDTQYF.

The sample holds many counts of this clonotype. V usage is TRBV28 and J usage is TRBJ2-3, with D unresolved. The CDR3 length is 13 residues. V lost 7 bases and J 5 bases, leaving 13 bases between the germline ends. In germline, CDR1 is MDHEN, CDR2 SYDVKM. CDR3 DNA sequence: TGTGCCAGCACCCCCCCACGAGAAGATACGCAGTATTTT. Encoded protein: CASTPPREDTQYF.